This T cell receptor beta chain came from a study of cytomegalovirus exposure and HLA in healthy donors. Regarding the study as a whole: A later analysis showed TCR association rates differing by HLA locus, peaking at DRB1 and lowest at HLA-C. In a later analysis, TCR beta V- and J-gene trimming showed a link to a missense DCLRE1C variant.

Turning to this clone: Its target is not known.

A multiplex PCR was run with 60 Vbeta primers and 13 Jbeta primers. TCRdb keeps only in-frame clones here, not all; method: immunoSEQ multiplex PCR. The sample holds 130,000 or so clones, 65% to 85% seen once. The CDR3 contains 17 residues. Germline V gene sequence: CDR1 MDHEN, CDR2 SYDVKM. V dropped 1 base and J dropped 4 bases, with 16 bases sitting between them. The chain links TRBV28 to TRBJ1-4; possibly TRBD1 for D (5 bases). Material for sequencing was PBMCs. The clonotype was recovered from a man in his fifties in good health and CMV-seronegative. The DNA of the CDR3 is TGTGCCAGCAGTTTATTGTCAGGGTCGACGGGTAATGAAAAACTGTTTTTT. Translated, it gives CASSLLSGSTGNEKLFF.